This T cell receptor (beta chain) originates from a study of beta chain features in type 1 diabetes. Findings of the study overall: Across all four CD4+ subsets, people with type 1 diabetes showed modestly shorter TCRB CDR3s.

Comment on this clone: Its antigen remains unidentified.

Since all of the isolated RNA was reverse transcribed, expressed TCRB transcripts were what got sequenced. The protocol was immunoSEQ multiplex PCR, while the TCRdb copy is restricted to in-frame clones and leaves out a portion. Found here are hundreds of thousands of clones, over 65% of them singletons; the top ten hold 0.053%. The CDR3 runs 12 residues. V gave up 0 bases and J gave up 7 bases, with 6 bases separating them. Germline V CDR1 and CDR2: LGHNA, YSLEER. CD45RO/CCR7/CD25/CD127/CD95/CD27 staining was used to isolate CD4+ naive, central memory, regulatory and stem cell-like memory cells by sorting.

The sample comprised naive CD4+ T cells from blood. The V and J genes are TRBV4-3 and TRBJ1-1; D call uncertain. The sequence derives from a man aged 25 to 40 in good health. This chain's CDR3 is CASSQDRGEAFF. In nucleotides, the CDR3 is TGCGCCAGCAGCCAAGATCGAGGTGAAGCTTTCTTT.